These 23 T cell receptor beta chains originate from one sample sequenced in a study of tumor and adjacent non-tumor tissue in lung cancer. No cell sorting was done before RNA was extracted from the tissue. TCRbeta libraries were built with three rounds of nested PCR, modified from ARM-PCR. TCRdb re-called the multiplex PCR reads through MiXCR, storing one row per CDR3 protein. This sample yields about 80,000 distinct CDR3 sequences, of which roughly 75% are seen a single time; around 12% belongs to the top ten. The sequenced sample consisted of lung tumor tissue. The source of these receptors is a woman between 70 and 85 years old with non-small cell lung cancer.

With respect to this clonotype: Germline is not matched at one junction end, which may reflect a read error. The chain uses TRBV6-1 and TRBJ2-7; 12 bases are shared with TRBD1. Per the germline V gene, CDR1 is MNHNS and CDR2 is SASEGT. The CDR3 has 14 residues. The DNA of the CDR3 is TGTGCCAGGAGCACCGGGACAGGGGGCTTGCGTCGGTACTTT. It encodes CARSTGTGGLRRYF.

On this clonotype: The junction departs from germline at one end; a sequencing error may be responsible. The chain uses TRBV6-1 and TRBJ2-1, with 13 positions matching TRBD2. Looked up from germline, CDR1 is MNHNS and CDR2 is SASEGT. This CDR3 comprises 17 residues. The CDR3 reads CASSLEMGLAGNNEQLF. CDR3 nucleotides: TGTGCTAGCAGTCTCGAGATGGGACTAGCGGGGAACAATGAGCAGCTCTTC.

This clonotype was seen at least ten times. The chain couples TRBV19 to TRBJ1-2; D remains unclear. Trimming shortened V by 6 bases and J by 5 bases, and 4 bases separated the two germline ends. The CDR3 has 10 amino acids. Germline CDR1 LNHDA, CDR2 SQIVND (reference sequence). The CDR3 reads CASRHYGYTF. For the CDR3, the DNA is TGTGCCAGTAGACATTATGGCTACACCTTC.

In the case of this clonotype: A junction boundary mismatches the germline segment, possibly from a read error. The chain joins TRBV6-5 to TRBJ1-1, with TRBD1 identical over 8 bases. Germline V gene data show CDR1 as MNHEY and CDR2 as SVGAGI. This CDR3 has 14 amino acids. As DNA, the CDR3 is TGTGCCAACACCTCCTGGACAGGGAACACTGAAACTTTCTTT. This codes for CANTSWTGNTETFF.

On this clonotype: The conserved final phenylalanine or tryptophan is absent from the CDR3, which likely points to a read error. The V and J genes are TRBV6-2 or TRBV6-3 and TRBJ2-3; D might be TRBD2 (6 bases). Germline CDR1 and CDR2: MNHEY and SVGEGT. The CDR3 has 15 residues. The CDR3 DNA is TGTGCCAGCAGTTATTCGGGGGAGATGCAAGATACACAGTATTCT. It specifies CASSYSGEMQDTQYS.

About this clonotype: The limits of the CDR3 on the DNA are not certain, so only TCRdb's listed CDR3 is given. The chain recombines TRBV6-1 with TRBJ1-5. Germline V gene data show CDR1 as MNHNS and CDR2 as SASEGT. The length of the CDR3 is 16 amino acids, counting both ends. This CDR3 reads CASSGAWGEGNQPKHF.

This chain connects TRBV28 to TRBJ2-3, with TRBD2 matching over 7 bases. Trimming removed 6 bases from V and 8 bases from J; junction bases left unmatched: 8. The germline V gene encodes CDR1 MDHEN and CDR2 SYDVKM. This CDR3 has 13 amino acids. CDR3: CASSREGISTQYF. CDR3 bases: TGTGCCAGCAGCAGGGAGGGGATAAGTACGCAGTATTTT.

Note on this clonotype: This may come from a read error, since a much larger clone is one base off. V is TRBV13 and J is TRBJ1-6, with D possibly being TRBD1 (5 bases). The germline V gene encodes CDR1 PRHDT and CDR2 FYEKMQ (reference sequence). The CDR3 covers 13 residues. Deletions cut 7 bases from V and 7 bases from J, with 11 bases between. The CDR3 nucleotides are TGTGCCAGCAATAATGGGGCCAATTCACCCCTCCACTTT. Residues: CASNNGANSPLHF.

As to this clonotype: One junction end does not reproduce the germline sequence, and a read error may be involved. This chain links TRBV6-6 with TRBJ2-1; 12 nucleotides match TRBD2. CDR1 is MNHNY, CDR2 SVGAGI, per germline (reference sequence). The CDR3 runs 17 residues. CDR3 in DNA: TGTGTCAGCAGTTACCTTAAACGACTAGCGGGAGACAATGAGCAGCTCTTC. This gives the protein CVSSYLKRLAGDNEQLF.

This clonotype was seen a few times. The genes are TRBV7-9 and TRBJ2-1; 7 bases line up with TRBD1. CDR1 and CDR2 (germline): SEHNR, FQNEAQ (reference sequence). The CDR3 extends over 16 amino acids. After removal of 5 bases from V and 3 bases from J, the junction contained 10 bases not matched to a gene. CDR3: CASSTLWGQSYNEQFF. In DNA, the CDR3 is TGTGCCAGCAGCACACTCTGGGGACAGAGCTACAATGAGCAGTTCTTC.

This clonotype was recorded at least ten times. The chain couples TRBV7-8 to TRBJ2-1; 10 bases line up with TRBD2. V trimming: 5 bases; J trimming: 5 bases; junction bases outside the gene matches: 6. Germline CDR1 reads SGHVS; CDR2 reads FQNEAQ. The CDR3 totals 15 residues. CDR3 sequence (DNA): TGTGCCAGCAGCCGTACTAGCGGGACGCACAATGAGCAGTTCTTC. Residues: CASSRTSGTHNEQFF.

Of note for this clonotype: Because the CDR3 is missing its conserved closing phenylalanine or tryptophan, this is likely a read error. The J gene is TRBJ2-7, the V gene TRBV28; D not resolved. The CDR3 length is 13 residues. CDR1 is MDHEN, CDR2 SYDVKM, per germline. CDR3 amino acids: CASSLLPSCEQYL. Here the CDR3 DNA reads TGTGCCAGCAGTTTATTACCATCCTGCGAGCAGTACTTA.

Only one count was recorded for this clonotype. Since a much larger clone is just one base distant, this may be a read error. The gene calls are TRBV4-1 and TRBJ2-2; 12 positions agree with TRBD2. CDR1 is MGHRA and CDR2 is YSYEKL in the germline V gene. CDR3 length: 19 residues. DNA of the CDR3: TGCGCCAGCAGCCATCCTGGCCTACTAGCGGGAGGAGTCACCTGGGAGCTGTTTTTT. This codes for CASSHPGLLAGGVTWELFF.

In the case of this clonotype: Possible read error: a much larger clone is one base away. The CDR3 sequence: CASSQPRAGDLNTGELFF. The CDR3 nucleotides are TGTGCCAGCAGCCAGCCCCGTGCTGGGGACTTAAACACCGGGGAGCTGTTTTTT. The V and J genes are TRBV5-6 and TRBJ2-2; TRBD2 might be the D (6 bases). Trimming left V 4 bases short and J 2 bases short, with 21 bases between. The CDR3 consists of 18 residues. The germline gives CDR1 SGHDT, CDR2 YYEEEE. The full variable domain, with the rest looked up from reference TRBV5-6 and TRBJ2-2, is DAGVTQSPTHLIKTRGQQVTLRCSPKSGHDTVSWYQQALGQGPQFIFQYYEEEERQRGNFPDRFSGHQFPNYSSELNVNALLLGDSALYLCASSQPRAGDLNTGELFFGEGSRLTVL.

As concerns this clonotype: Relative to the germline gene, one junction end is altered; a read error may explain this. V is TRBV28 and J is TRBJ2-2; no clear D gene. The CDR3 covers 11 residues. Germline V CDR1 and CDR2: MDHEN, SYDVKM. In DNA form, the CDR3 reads TGTGCCAACAGTTTGCCGGTGGAGCTGTTTTTT. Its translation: CANSLPVELFF.

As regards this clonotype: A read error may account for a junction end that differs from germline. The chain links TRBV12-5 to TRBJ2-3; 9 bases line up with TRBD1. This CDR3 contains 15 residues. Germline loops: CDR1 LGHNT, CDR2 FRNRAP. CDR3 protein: CASEAGTGTLDTQYF. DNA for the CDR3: TGTGCTAGTGAAGCCGGGACAGGGACTTTAGATACACAGTATTTT.

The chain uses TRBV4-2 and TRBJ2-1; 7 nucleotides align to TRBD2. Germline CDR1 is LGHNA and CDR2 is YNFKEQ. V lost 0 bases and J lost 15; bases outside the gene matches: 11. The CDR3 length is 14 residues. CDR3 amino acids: CASSQDVLAVSPFF. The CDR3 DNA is TGTGCCAGCAGCCAAGATGTGCTAGCGGTGTCCCCGTTCTTC.

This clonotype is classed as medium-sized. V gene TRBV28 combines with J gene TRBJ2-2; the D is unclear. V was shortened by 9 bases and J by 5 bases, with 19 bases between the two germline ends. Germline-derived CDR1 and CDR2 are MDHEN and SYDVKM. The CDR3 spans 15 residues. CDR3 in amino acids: CASRGRTIWTGELFF. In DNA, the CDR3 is TGTGCCAGTCGCGGCAGGACCATCTGGACCGGGGAGCTGTTTTTT.

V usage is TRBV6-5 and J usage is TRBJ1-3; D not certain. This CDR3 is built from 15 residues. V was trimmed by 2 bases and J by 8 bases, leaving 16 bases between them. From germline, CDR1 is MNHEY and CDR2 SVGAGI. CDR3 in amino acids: CASSYPAADRDTIYF. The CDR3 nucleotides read TGTGCCAGCAGTTACCCGGCAGCTGACCGAGACACCATATATTTT.

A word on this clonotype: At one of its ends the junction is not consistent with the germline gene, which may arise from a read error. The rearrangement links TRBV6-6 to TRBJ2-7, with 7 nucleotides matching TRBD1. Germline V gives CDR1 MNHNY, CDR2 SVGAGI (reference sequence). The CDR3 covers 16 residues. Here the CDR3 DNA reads TGTGCCAACAGTCGCAGCAGGGACAGCGTAAACTACGAGCAGTACTTC. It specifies CANSRSRDSVNYEQYF.

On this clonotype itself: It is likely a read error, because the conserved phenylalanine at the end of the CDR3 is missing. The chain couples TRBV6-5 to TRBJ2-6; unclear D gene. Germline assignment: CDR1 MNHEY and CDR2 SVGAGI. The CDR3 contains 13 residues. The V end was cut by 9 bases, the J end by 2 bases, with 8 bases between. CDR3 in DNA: TGTGCCAGGAGGCCACCTGGGGCCAACGTCCTGACTATC. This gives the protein CARRPPGANVLTI.

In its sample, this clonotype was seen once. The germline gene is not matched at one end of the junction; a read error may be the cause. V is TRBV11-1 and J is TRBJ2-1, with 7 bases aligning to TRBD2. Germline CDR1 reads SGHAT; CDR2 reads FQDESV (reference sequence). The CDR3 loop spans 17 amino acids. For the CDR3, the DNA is TGTGCCAGCAGCTCCTACTTGGCGGGAGATTCCTACAATGAGCAGCTCTTC. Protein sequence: CASSSYLAGDSYNEQLF.

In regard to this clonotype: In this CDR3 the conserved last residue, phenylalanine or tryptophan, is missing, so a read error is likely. DNA for the CDR3: TGTGCCAGCGGCCGGGACACGGTAATATACGAGCAGTACCTC. Translating gives CASGRDTVIYEQYL. V and J are TRBV6-1 and TRBJ2-7; D might be TRBD1 (6 bases). Trimming took off 8 bases at V and 4 bases at J, with 18 bases between the two ends. The length of the CDR3 is 14 residues. Germline assignment: CDR1 MNHNS and CDR2 SASEGT.